The 20 T cell receptor beta chains below come from one sample, sequenced in a study of cytomegalovirus exposure and HLA in healthy donors. In the PCR, 60 Vbeta and 13 Jbeta primers were used. This table comes from immunoSEQ multiplex PCR, and its TCRdb copy is limited to in-frame clones, with some not included. The sample has about 150,000 clones; 85% are singletons. The source material was PBMCs. The receptors here all came from a man aged 25 to 40 in good health and CMV-seropositive.

V gene TRBV2 combines with J gene TRBJ2-3; 7 positions match TRBD2. The CDR3 spans 11 residues. Trimming took 4 bases from V and 14 from J; bases not matched to a gene: 6. CDR1 is SNHLY, CDR2 FYNNEI, per germline. For the CDR3, the DNA is TGTGCCAGCAGTGCTAGCGGCCCTCTGTATTTT. Its protein product is CASSASGPLYF.

The chain recombines TRBV5-1 with TRBJ2-3; D remains ambiguous. The germline V gene encodes CDR1 SGHRS and CDR2 YFSETQ. This CDR3 comprises 14 residues. The V gene lost 0 bases and the J gene lost 3 bases, with 8 bases spanning the gap. CDR3 sequence: CASSLDSGTDTQYF. CDR3 nucleotides: TGCGCCAGCAGCTTGGATTCCGGGACAGATACGCAGTATTTT.

The V and J genes are TRBV7-2 and TRBJ2-1, with 8 bases fitting TRBD2. Germline lookup yields CDR1 SGHTA and CDR2 FQGNSA. The CDR3 length is 18 residues. After removal of 1 base from V and 4 bases from J, the junction contained 12 bases not matched to a gene. The CDR3 DNA reads TGTGCCAGCAGCTTAGTTGCTAGCGGGTTTCCCCGATACAATGAGCAGTTCTTC. Translated, it gives CASSLVASGFPRYNEQFF.

In this sample, this clone turned up once. This chain links TRBV29-1 with TRBJ1-4; D may be TRBD1 (6 bases). This CDR3 is 13 amino acids long. V gave up 5 bases and J gave up 8 bases, with 15 bases separating them. Germline lookup yields CDR1 SQVTM and CDR2 ANQGSEA. Here the CDR3 reads CSVPGADREKLFF. For the CDR3, the DNA is TGCAGCGTTCCAGGGGCTGATCGGGAAAAACTGTTTTTT.

J is TRBJ2-1 and V is TRBV11-2; a possible D gene is TRBD2 (5 bases). Germline CDR1 SGHAT, CDR2 FQNNGV. There are 11 residues in the CDR3. The germline V and J ends were trimmed by 5 bases and 7 bases, with 6 bases remaining between them. The CDR3 DNA reads TGTGCCAGCAGCAGGAGGAATGAGCAGTTCTTC. It yields the protein CASSRRNEQFF.

The chain has TRBV7-2 and TRBJ2-3, with D unresolved. This CDR3 comprises 13 residues. V was shortened by 3 bases and J by 3 bases, with 7 bases between the two germline ends. The germline gives CDR1 SGHTA, CDR2 FQGNSA. As DNA, the CDR3 is TGTGCCAGCAGCTTTTTCGCGACAGATACGCAGTATTTT. This encodes CASSFFATDTQYF.

This rearrangement joins TRBV16 to TRBJ1-2; D is uncertain. The V gene lost 3 bases and the J gene lost 0 bases, with 14 bases spanning the gap. The germline gives CDR1 KGHSY, CDR2 FQNENV. The CDR3 consists of 16 residues. CDR3 DNA sequence: TGTGCCAGCAGCCACAAACTCCTAGGAGCTAACTATGGCTACACCTTC. This gives the protein CASSHKLLGANYGYTF.

The J gene is TRBJ1-2, the V gene TRBV7-3; 7 bases line up with TRBD1. The J segment lost 7 bases and the V segment lost 1 base, leaving 15 bases of the junction unmatched. Germline assignment: CDR1 SGHTA and CDR2 FQGTGA. The CDR3 has 17 residues. The CDR3 region is CASSLNPPGTETSGYTF. CDR3 nucleotide sequence: TGTGCCAGCAGCTTAAACCCACCCGGGACAGAGACATCTGGCTACACCTTC.

V usage is TRBV30 and J usage is TRBJ2-7, with D possibly TRBD2 on 6 matching bases. This CDR3 has 15 residues. Germline V gene lookup returns CDR1 GTSNPN and CDR2 SVGIG (reference sequence). V lost 2 bases and J lost 2, with 16 bases in between. CDR3 protein: CAWSFAAGGPYEQYF. CDR3 nucleotide sequence: TGTGCCTGGAGTTTCGCGGCCGGGGGTCCCTACGAGCAGTACTTC.

This clone was recorded once. The rearrangement joins TRBV19 to TRBJ1-1; TRBD1 matches at 8 bases. After removal of 7 bases from V and 7 bases from J, the junction contained 11 bases not matched to a gene. CDR1 is LNHDA, CDR2 SQIVND, per germline (reference sequence). This CDR3 is 14 amino acids long. As DNA, the CDR3 is TGTGCCAGTACCCGAGGAGGACAGGGTATTGAAGCTTTCTTT. Translated, it gives CASTRGGQGIEAFF.

The gene calls are TRBV19 and TRBJ2-5; 8 bases are shared with TRBD1. CDR1 LNHDA and CDR2 SQIVND come from the germline V gene (reference sequence). This CDR3 region has 15 residues. V lost 6 bases and J lost 2; bases outside the gene matches: 8. For the CDR3, the DNA is TGTGCCAGTAGCGCCGGCCGGGACAGGCAAGAGACCCAGTACTTC. Translating it yields CASSAGRDRQETQYF.

This clone has a single count. This chain uses TRBV7-9 with TRBJ2-2, with D uncertain. The CDR3 has 15 amino acids. V was shortened by 1 base and J by 1 base, with 7 bases between the two germline ends. Germline V lookup: CDR1 SEHNR, CDR2 FQNEAQ (reference sequence). CDR3 protein: CASSLGHLNTGELFF. In DNA form, the CDR3 reads TGTGCCAGCAGCTTAGGACACTTGAACACCGGGGAGCTGTTTTTT.

This chain connects TRBV15 to TRBJ1-2; D uncertain. The V end was cut by 0 bases, the J end by 8 bases, with 22 bases between. The V gene's germline CDR1 is LNHNV and CDR2 YYDKDF (reference sequence). The CDR3 spans 17 residues. The CDR3 here is CATSRDRGGGLGGGYTF. The CDR3 coding sequence is TGTGCCACCAGCAGAGATAGAGGAGGAGGGCTTGGCGGAGGCTACACCTTC. The full variable domain, in which reference TRBV15 and TRBJ1-2 provide the parts outside the CDR3, is DAMVIQNPRYQVTQFGKPVTLSCSQTLNHNVMYWYQQKSSQAPKLLFHYYDKDFNNEADTPDNFQSRRPNTSFCFLDIRSPGLGDTAMYLCATSRDRGGGLGGGYTFGSGTRLTVV.

The chain has TRBV11-3 and TRBJ2-5; no clear D gene. The CDR3 length is 14 residues. V was shortened by 1 base and J by 1 base, with 7 bases between the two germline ends. Germline assignment: CDR1 SGHNT and CDR2 YENEEA. The CDR3 sequence: CASSLVSSQETQYF. The CDR3 DNA sequence: TGTGCCAGCAGCTTAGTCAGTTCCCAAGAGACCCAGTACTTC. Complete variable domain (other parts from reference TRBV11-3 and TRBJ2-5): EAGVVQSPRYKIIEKKQPVAFWCNPISGHNTLYWYLQNLGQGPELLIRYENEEAVDDSQLPKDRFSAERLKGVDSTLKIQPAELGDSAVYLCASSLVSSQETQYFGPGTRLLVL.

V is TRBV19 and J is TRBJ1-2, with unresolved D. The CDR3 runs to 15 residues. Trimming shortened V by 7 bases and J by 3 bases, and 18 bases separated the two germline ends. CDR1 and CDR2 (germline): LNHDA, SQIVND (reference sequence). The CDR3 reads CASKRAGRLDYGYTF. For the CDR3, the DNA is TGTGCCAGTAAGCGTGCGGGCAGACTCGACTATGGCTACACCTTC.

V is TRBV11-3 and J is TRBJ1-2; 8 bases are shared with TRBD1. The CDR3 contains 14 residues. V was pared by 5 bases and J by 5 bases, with 7 bases of the junction left unmatched. Germline CDR1 SGHNT, CDR2 YENEEA. The CDR3 reads CASSLRGRGYGYTF. CDR3 in DNA: TGTGCCAGCAGCCTCAGGGGGCGTGGGTATGGCTACACCTTC.

The rearrangement links TRBV9 to TRBJ2-1, with 12 bases that match TRBD2. The germline V gene has CDR1 SGDLS and CDR2 YYNGEE. The CDR3 loop spans 17 amino acids. The ends lost 3 bases at V and 5 bases at J; junction bases unmatched: 9. In nucleotides, the CDR3 is TGTGCCAGCAGCGGGACTAGCGGGGCCTTCTTAAACAATGAGCAGTTCTTC. This codes for CASSGTSGAFLNNEQFF. Full variable domain (remainder filled in from reference TRBV9 and TRBJ2-1): DSGVTQTPKHLITATGQRVTLRCSPRSGDLSVYWYQQSLDQGLQFLIQYYNGEERAKGNILERFSAQQFPDLHSELNLSSLELGDSALYFCASSGTSGAFLNNEQFFGPGTRLTVL.

The chain uses TRBV7-9 and TRBJ2-2, with D possibly TRBD2 on 5 matching bases. Germline values: CDR1 SEHNR, CDR2 FQNEAQ (reference sequence). CDR3 size: 14 residues. V lost 4 bases to trimming and J lost 4 bases, with 10 bases between them. The CDR3 loop reads CASSSWTSTGELFF. CDR3 DNA sequence: TGTGCCAGCAGCTCTTGGACTTCCACCGGGGAGCTGTTTTTT.

The chain employs TRBV10-3 and TRBJ1-5; 9 positions agree with TRBD1. Germline-derived CDR1 and CDR2 are ENHRY and SYGVKD. The CDR3 is 14 amino acids. V lost 3 bases and J lost 6; bases outside the gene matches: 3. CDR3 amino acids: CAISEGTGFQPQHF. In DNA form, the CDR3 reads TGTGCCATCAGTGAAGGGACAGGGTTTCAGCCCCAGCATTTT.

The rearrangement joins TRBV5-1 to TRBJ1-1; D perhaps matches TRBD1 (5 bases). V shed 0 bases and J shed 6 bases, with 18 bases lying between them. The V gene's germline CDR1 is SGHRS and CDR2 YFSETQ. CDR3 length: 16 residues. CDR3 sequence: CASSLGSRGIGAEAFF. In nucleotides, the CDR3 is TGCGCCAGCAGCTTGGGGAGTAGGGGAATAGGGGCTGAAGCTTTCTTT.